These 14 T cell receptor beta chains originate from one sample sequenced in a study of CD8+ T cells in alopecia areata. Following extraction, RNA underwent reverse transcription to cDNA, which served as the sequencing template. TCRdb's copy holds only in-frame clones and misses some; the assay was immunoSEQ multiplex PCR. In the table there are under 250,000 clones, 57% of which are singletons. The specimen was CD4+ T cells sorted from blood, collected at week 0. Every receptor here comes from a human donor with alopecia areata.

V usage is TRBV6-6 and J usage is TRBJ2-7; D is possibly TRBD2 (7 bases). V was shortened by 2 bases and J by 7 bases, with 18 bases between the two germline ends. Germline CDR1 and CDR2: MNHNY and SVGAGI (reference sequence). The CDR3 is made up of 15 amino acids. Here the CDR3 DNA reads TGTGCCAGCAGTTACCCCCAAAGGGGGGGAGGGGAGCAGTACTTC. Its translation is CASSYPQRGGGEQYF.

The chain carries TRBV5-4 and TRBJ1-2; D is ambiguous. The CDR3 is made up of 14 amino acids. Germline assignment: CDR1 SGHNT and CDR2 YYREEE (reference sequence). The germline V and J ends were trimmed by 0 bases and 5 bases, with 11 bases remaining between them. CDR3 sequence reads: CASSLGALGYGYTF. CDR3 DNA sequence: TGTGCCAGCAGCTTGGGGGCCCTTGGGTATGGCTACACCTTC. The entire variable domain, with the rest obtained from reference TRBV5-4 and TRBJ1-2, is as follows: ETGVTQSPTHLIKTRGQQVTLRCSSQSGHNTVSWYQQALGQGPQFIFQYYREEENGRGNFPPRFSGLQFPNYSSELNVNALELDDSALYLCASSLGALGYGYTFGSGTRLTVV.

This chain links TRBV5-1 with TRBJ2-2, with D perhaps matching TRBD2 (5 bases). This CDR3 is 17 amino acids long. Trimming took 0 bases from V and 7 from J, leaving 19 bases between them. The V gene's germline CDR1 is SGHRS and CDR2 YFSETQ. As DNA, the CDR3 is TGCGCCAGCAGCTTGGCCGTTGGAAAGCTCGGAGGCGGGGAGCTGTTTTTT. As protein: CASSLAVGKLGGGELFF.

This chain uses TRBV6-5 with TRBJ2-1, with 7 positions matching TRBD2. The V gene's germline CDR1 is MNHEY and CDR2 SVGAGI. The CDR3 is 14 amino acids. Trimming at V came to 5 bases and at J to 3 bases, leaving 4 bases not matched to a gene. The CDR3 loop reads CASSAGADYNEQFF. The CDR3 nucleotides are TGTGCCAGCAGTGCGGGAGCCGACTACAATGAGCAGTTCTTC.

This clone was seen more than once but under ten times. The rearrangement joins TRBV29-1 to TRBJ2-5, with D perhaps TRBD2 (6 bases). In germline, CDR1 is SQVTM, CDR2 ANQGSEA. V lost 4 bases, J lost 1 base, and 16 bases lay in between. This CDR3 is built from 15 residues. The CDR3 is CSVGTYRRGQETQYF. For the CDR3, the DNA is TGCAGCGTTGGGACCTATCGGAGGGGCCAAGAGACCCAGTACTTC.

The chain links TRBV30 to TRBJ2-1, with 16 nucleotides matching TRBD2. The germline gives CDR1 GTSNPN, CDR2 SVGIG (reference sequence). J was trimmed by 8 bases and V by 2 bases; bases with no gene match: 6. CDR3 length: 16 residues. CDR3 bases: TGTGCCTGGAGTATGGGGACTAGCGGGAGGGGGGATGAGCAGTTCTTC. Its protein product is CAWSMGTSGRGDEQFF.

In nucleotides, the CDR3 is TGTGCCAGCAGTTACTCACGGTTACCCTACGAGCAGTACTTC. It codes for CASSYSRLPYEQYF. This chain connects TRBV6-5 to TRBJ2-7, with D unresolved. Germline CDR1 and CDR2: MNHEY and SVGAGI. The CDR3 contains 14 residues. Trimming left V 0 bases short and J 2 bases short, with 8 bases between.

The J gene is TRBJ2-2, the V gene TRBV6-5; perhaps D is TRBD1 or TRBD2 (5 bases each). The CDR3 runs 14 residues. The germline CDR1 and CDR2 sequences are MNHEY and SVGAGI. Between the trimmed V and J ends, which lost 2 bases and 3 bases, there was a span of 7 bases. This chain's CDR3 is CASSYGTYTGELFF. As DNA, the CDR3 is TGTGCCAGCAGTTACGGGACCTACACCGGGGAGCTGTTTTTT.

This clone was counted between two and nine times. Here the CDR3 DNA reads TGCGCCAGCAGCCACCCAGCACAGGGGGAGTATGGCTACACCTTC. It translates to CASSHPAQGEYGYTF. V gene TRBV4-1 combines with J gene TRBJ1-2; 8 bases fit TRBD1. With 3 bases clipped from V and 5 bases from J, the junction kept 8 bases outside the gene matches. CDR3 length equals 15 residues. The germline CDR1 and CDR2 sequences are MGHRA and YSYEKL.

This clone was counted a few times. The CDR3 loop reads CSAGQLEAFF. CDR3 DNA: TGCAGTGCTGGACAGCTTGAAGCTTTCTTT. The chain uses TRBV20-1 and TRBJ1-1; tentative D call: TRBD1 (6 bases). Germline-derived CDR1 and CDR2 are DFQATT and SNEGSKA (reference sequence). The V end was cut by 5 bases, the J end by 7 bases, with 8 bases between. The CDR3 loop spans 10 amino acids.

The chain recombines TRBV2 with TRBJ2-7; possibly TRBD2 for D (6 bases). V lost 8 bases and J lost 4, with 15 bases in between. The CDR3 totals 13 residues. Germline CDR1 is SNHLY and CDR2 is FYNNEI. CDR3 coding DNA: TGTGCCAGCCTGAGCGGGCCCTCTTACGAGCAGTACTTC. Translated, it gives CASLSGPSYEQYF.

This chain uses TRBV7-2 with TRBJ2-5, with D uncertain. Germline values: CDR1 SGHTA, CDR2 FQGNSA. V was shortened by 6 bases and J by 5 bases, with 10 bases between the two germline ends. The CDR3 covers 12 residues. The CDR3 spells CASSQIGETQYF. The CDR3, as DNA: TGTGCCAGCAGTCAGATCGGGGAGACCCAGTACTTC.

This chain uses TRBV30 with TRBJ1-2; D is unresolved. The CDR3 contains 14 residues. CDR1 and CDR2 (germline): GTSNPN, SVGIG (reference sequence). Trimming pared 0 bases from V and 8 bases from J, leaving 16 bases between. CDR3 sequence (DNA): TGTGCCTGGAGTGTACAAGGCTCCGGCAGGGGCTACACCTTC. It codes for CAWSVQGSGRGYTF.

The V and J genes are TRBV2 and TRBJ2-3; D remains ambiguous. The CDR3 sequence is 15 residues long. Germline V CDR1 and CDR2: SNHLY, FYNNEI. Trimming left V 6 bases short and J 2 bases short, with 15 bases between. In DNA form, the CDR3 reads TGTGCCAGCAGCCTTTTAGTGTTGGTCACAGATACGCAGTATTTT. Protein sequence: CASSLLVLVTDTQYF.